This T cell receptor beta chain was sequenced in a study of T cell changes during pregnancy in multiple sclerosis. Produced via immunoSEQ multiplex PCR; TCRdb's table is partial and in-frame only. Of 85,000 to 130,000 clones listed, about 90% are singletons. J was trimmed by 0 bases and V by 8 bases; bases with no gene match: 10. The germline CDR1 and CDR2 sequences are MNHEY and SMNVEV (reference sequence). This CDR3 comprises 17 residues. This chain links TRBV27 with TRBJ2-1; 10 bases match TRBD2. This sequence originates from a female donor with multiple sclerosis, enrolled in a pregnancy study. The specimen was peripheral blood, collected before pregnancy. CDR3 bases: TGTGCCAGCTCGACGAGGGCTAGCGGGAGCTCCTACAATGAGCAGTTCTTC. As protein: CASSTRASGSSYNEQFF.